This T cell receptor beta chain was sequenced for a study of blood T cell repertoires in COVID-19. Study background: COVID-19 samples, acute and convalescent, were from the United States, Italy and Spain. T cells, B-cell-depleted T cells, or PBMCs supplied cDNA or gDNA.

The participants were between about 18 and 90 years old and came from some 23 US areas. CDR3 size: 15 residues. J was trimmed by 3 bases and V by 5 bases; bases with no gene match: 9. The germline CDR1 and CDR2 sequences are SGHTA and FQGNSA. In the original analysis: Using reference gene primer amplification, nucleated cell counts were estimated. Profiling relied on immunoSEQ multiplex PCR, and the TCRdb table lists in-frame clones only, not all of them. D and trimming come from the DNA, and the V and J calls and clone size come from that table. The data contain roughly 150,000 clones, roughly 84% of them singletons.

The source is a woman aged 50 to 60 who had recovered from COVID-19. Sequenced: PBMCs or T cells enriched from blood (not recorded which). This chain uses TRBV7-2 with TRBJ2-7; 8 bases fit TRBD2. The CDR3 loop is CASSPQRGPSYEQYF. CDR3 DNA: TGTGCCAGCAGCCCCCAGCGGGGGCCCAGCTACGAGCAGTACTTC.